This T cell receptor (beta chain) stems from a study of blood T cell repertoires in COVID-19. The wider study: COVID-19 samples from acute and convalescent phases originated in the United States, Italy and Spain. From T cells, B-cell-depleted T cells, or PBMCs came the material, which was cDNA or gDNA.

Germline V CDR1 and CDR2: LGHNA, YNFKEQ. Trimming at V came to 3 bases and at J to 5 bases, leaving 14 bases not matched to a gene. CDR3 length: 17 amino acids. As handled by the study authors: Amplification of reference gene primers was used by the study to estimate nucleated cell counts. Sequencing used immunoSEQ multiplex PCR; TCRdb keeps in-frame clones, though not all of them. For V, J and clone size, that table is used; D and trimming come from the DNA. This repertoire shows about 220,000 clones, about 79% found once; its top ten account for approximately 1.4%. Each participant's cohort was designated according to participant-reported clinical history.

The clonotype originates from a woman aged 40-49 years with acute COVID-19. The sequenced sample was PBMCs or T cells enriched from blood (not recorded which). The chain combines TRBV4-2 with TRBJ2-5; TRBD2 matches at 8 bases. The chain's CDR3 is CASSHPKAGVRAETQYF. The CDR3 region has the DNA TGTGCCAGCAGCCATCCTAAAGCGGGGGTAAGAGCTGAGACCCAGTACTTC.